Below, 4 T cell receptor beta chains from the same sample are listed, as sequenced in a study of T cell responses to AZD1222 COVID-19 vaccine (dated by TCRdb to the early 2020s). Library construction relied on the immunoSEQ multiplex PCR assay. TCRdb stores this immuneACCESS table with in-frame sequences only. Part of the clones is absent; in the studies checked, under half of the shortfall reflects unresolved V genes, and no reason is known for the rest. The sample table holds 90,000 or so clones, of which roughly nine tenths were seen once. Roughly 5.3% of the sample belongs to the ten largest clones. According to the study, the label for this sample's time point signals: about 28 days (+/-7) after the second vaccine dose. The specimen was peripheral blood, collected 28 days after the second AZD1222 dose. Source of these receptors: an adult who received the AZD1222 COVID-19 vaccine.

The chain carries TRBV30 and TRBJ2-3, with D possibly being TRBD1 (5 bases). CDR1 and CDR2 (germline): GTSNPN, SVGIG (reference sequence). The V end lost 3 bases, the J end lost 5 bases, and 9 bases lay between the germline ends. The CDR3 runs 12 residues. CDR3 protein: CAWRLDRDTQYF. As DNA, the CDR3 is TGTGCCTGGAGACTCGACAGAGATACGCAGTATTTT.

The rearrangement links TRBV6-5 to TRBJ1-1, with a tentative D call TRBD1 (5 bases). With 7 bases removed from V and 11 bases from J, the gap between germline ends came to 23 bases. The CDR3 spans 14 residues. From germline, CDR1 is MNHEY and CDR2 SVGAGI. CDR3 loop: CASTDPGTPQSAFF. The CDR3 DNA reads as TGTGCCAGCACCGACCCCGGGACGCCTCAATCGGCTTTCTTT.

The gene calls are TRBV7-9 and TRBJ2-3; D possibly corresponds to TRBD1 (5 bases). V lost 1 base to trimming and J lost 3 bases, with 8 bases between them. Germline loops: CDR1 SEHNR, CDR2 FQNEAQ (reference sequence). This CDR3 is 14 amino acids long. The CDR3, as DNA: TGTGCCAGCAGCTTAGAATACAGGACAGATACGCAGTATTTT. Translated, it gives CASSLEYRTDTQYF.

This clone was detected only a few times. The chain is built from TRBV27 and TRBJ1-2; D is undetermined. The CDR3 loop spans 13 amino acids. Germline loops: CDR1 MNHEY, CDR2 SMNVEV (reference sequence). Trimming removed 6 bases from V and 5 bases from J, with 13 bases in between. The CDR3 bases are TGTGCCAGCAGCCCCCAGCCTCTTTATGGCTACACCTTC. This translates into CASSPQPLYGYTF.